This T cell receptor (beta chain) was captured in a study of cytomegalovirus exposure and HLA in healthy donors. PCR involved 60 Vbeta and 13 Jbeta primers. Generated by immunoSEQ multiplex PCR, the TCRdb table keeps only in-frame clones and is missing some. The table shows 90,000 to 140,000 clones, with roughly 80% occurring only once. Notes on this clone: The target antigen is unknown.

Study-wide points: The likely origin of a cluster of highly shared sequence variants was a sequencing artifact.

Germline values: CDR1 MDHEN, CDR2 SYDVKM. This CDR3 contains 17 residues. Trimming cost V 8 bases and J 0 bases; bases outside gene matches: 9. The sample comprised PBMCs. This sequence joins TRBV28 and TRBJ2-7; 14 positions agree with TRBD2. The sequence derives from a man younger than 40 in good health and CMV-seropositive. CDR3 region: CASAWGLAGVPSYEQYF. CDR3 nucleotides: TGTGCCAGCGCTTGGGGACTAGCGGGGGTCCCCTCCTACGAGCAGTACTTC.